Listed here are 20 T cell receptor beta chains from one sample, sequenced in a study of T cell responses to AZD1222 COVID-19 vaccine. Assay used: immunoSEQ multiplex PCR; TCRdb lists only in-frame clones, some missing. This sample has 86,000 or so clones, with 89% found just once. The sequences come from peripheral blood, collected on day 0 of AZD1222 vaccination. The receptors here all came from an adult in good health.

J is TRBJ2-1 and V is TRBV7-7; tentatively, D is TRBD2 (7 bases). The CDR3 spans 14 residues. Germline CDR1 SSHAT, CDR2 FNYEAQ (reference sequence). Trimming removed 1 base at V and 10 bases at J, with 14 bases between. The CDR3 nucleotides read TGTGCCAGCAGCTTAGTGGGGGGGGCGGCCGAGCAGTTCTTC. Translation: CASSLVGGAAEQFF.

The chain is built from TRBV9 and TRBJ2-3, with 8 bases identical to TRBD2. J lost 3 bases, V lost 1 base, and 10 bases had no gene match. CDR1 and CDR2 (germline): SGDLS, YYNGEE. CDR3 size: 17 residues. In nucleotides, the CDR3 is TGTGCCAGCAGCGTAAGCCCCCCGGGGGGGGGAACAGATACGCAGTATTTT. Amino acid sequence: CASSVSPPGGGTDTQYF.

This clone came up once. The chain employs TRBV4-3 and TRBJ1-5; no definite D call. V lost 0 bases and J 3 bases, leaving 12 bases between the germline ends. Germline lookup yields CDR1 LGHNA and CDR2 YSLEER. The CDR3 is made up of 16 amino acids. CDR3 residues: CASSQDRPWYNQPQHF. Written as DNA, the CDR3 is TGCGCCAGCAGCCAAGATCGGCCGTGGTACAATCAGCCCCAGCATTTT.

This rearrangement joins TRBV19 to TRBJ1-2; the match to TRBD1 covers 7 bases. The CDR3 is 15 residues long. Trimming took 5 bases from V and 3 from J; bases not matched to a gene: 9. CDR1 is LNHDA, CDR2 SQIVND, per germline (reference sequence). The CDR3 loop reads CASSFPRGGDYGYTF. CDR3 nucleotides: TGTGCCAGTAGTTTCCCCAGGGGGGGCGACTATGGCTACACCTTC.

A few counts support this clone. The CDR3 protein is CASSAGLRGGRDTQYF. CDR3 nucleotides: TGTGCCAGCAGTGCAGGGTTGAGGGGGGGCCGGGATACGCAGTATTTT. The rearrangement links TRBV2 to TRBJ2-3; weak D call: TRBD2 (7 bases). The germline V gene has CDR1 SNHLY and CDR2 FYNNEI. This CDR3 contains 16 residues. The V gene lost 4 bases and the J gene lost 6 bases, with 20 bases spanning the gap.

This chain joins TRBV7-6 and TRBJ1-3; no clear D. This CDR3 region has 16 residues. V was shortened by 1 base and J by 2 bases, with 12 bases between the two germline ends. CDR1 and CDR2 from the germline V gene are SGHVS and FNYEAQ. As DNA, the CDR3 is TGTGCCAGCAGCTTAGGTCCAATCAGAGCTGGAAACACCATATATTTT. It translates to CASSLGPIRAGNTIYF.

The chain couples TRBV28 to TRBJ1-2; D may be TRBD1 (6 bases). Per the germline V gene, CDR1 is MDHEN and CDR2 is SYDVKM. V lost 2 bases, J lost 2 bases, and 15 bases lay in between. The CDR3 consists of 16 residues. The CDR3 DNA follows: TGTGCCAGCAGTTTAGGGGGAGGGGGAACCAACTATGGCTACACCTTC. This codes for CASSLGGGGTNYGYTF.

The rearrangement links TRBV7-8 to TRBJ2-7, with 8 nucleotides matching TRBD2. Trimming removed 5 bases from V and 0 bases from J; junction bases left unmatched: 12. The length of the CDR3 is 17 residues. The germline V gene has CDR1 SGHVS and CDR2 FQNEAQ. CDR3 loop: CASSPEGVAGSSYEQYF. The CDR3 DNA sequence: TGTGCCAGCAGCCCCGAGGGGGTAGCGGGGAGCTCCTACGAGCAGTACTTC.

This chain links TRBV4-3 with TRBJ1-3, with D uncertain. Trimming left V 4 bases short and J 0 bases short, with 10 bases between. This CDR3 has 15 amino acids. Looked up from germline, CDR1 is LGHNA and CDR2 is YSLEER. As DNA, the CDR3 is TGCGCCAGCAGCCGAGAGGTAGGCTCTGGAAACACCATATATTTT. This translates into CASSREVGSGNTIYF.

This clone was seen only once. This sequence joins TRBV6-1 and TRBJ1-6; D is uncertain. V lost 3 bases and J lost 2, with 5 bases in between. This CDR3 region has 14 residues. Germline-derived CDR1 and CDR2 are MNHNS and SASEGT. The CDR3 nucleotides are TGTGCCAGCAGTGATGGAGCCTATAATTCACCCCTCCACTTT. Amino acids: CASSDGAYNSPLHF.

This clone was seen only once. V gene TRBV6-5 combines with J gene TRBJ1-2, with 12 positions matching TRBD1. V shed 7 bases, J shed 8 bases, and the junction held 8 bases outside the gene matches. Germline loops: CDR1 MNHEY, CDR2 SVGAGI. The CDR3 sequence is 14 residues long. CDR3: CASISGQGARGYTF. For the CDR3, the DNA is TGTGCCAGCATTTCGGGACAGGGGGCGCGAGGCTACACCTTC.

The chain combines TRBV3-1 (or the pseudogene TRBV3-2) with TRBJ1-1; possibly TRBD1 for D (6 bases). The CDR3 runs to 13 residues. From germline, CDR1 is LGHDT and CDR2 YNNKEL (reference sequence). With 4 bases removed from V and 11 bases from J, the gap between germline ends came to 17 bases. CDR3 nucleotide sequence: TGTGCCAGCAGCCGTGGACAGCGAGGGGCTGCTTTCTTT. Its translation: CASSRGQRGAAFF.

The rearrangement links TRBV6-5 to TRBJ1-1; D perhaps matches TRBD1 (5 bases). This CDR3 spans 14 amino acids. CDR1 is MNHEY and CDR2 is SVGAGI in the germline V gene. The V end was cut by 7 bases, the J end by 3 bases, with 15 bases between. The CDR3 sequence: CASTQRGGYTEAFF. The CDR3 DNA sequence: TGTGCCAGCACCCAACGCGGGGGGTACACTGAAGCTTTCTTT.

V usage is TRBV19 and J usage is TRBJ1-5, with unresolved D. CDR3 length equals 15 residues. Trimming shortened V by 7 bases and J by 4 bases, and 17 bases separated the two germline ends. CDR1 is LNHDA, CDR2 SQIVND, per germline (reference sequence). Here the CDR3 reads CASTKMLGRNQPQHF. The CDR3 coding sequence is TGTGCCAGTACCAAGATGTTGGGCAGAAATCAGCCCCAGCATTTT.

The rearrangement joins TRBV5-1 to TRBJ1-5; D uncertain. Germline V lookup: CDR1 SGHRS, CDR2 YFSETQ. CDR3 length: 14 residues. The germline V and J ends were trimmed by 0 bases and 5 bases, with 9 bases remaining between them. CDR3 DNA: TGCGCCAGCAGCTTGGACCCCCGTGATCAGCCCCAGCATTTT. Translation: CASSLDPRDQPQHF.

Only one count was recorded for this clone. This chain links TRBV19 with TRBJ1-1; D possibly corresponds to TRBD1 (6 bases). Trimming pared 7 bases from V and 2 bases from J, leaving 17 bases between. The CDR3 totals 15 residues. CDR1 and CDR2 (germline): LNHDA, SQIVND (reference sequence). The CDR3 reads CASTPQWGANTEAFF. For the CDR3, the DNA is TGTGCCAGTACACCCCAGTGGGGGGCCAACACTGAAGCTTTCTTT.

This chain uses TRBV7-2 with TRBJ2-1; TRBD2 matches at 12 bases. The CDR3 extends over 15 amino acids. Trimming cost V 7 bases and J 9 bases; bases outside gene matches: 10. CDR1 and CDR2 from the germline V gene are SGHTA and FQGNSA. CDR3 loop: CASTGILAGGGEQFF. The CDR3 DNA follows: TGTGCCAGCACCGGCATACTAGCGGGGGGAGGTGAGCAGTTCTTC.

The chain carries TRBV18 and TRBJ1-2, with 7 bases identical to TRBD1. The CDR3 loop spans 16 amino acids. Germline V gene sequence: CDR1 KGHSH, CDR2 LQKENI. Trimming took 2 bases from V and 7 from J; bases not matched to a gene: 13. Written as DNA, the CDR3 is TGTGCCAGCTCACCAGTGGGACAGCCTGGGGAAAGTGGCTACACCTTC. Translation gives CASSPVGQPGESGYTF.

The chain couples TRBV5-1 to TRBJ2-7, with 8 bases aligning to TRBD1. With V trimmed by 5 bases and J by 3 bases, 16 bases remained unmatched. The CDR3 consists of 17 residues. Germline CDR1 and CDR2: SGHRS and YFSETQ. This CDR3 is CASRSLGGQGSGYEQYF. The CDR3 DNA reads as TGCGCCAGCAGGTCCTTGGGAGGACAGGGTTCGGGCTACGAGCAGTACTTC.

V and J are TRBV19 and TRBJ2-7, with 14 bases fitting TRBD2. V was clipped by 1 base and J by 3 bases; unmatched bases: 8. Per germline, CDR1 LNHDA and CDR2 SQIVND (reference sequence). The CDR3 is 18 residues long. CDR3 DNA: TGTGCCAGTAGTATAGTCAGTATCGGGACTAGCGGGAGCTACGAGCAGTACTTC. Its protein is CASSIVSIGTSGSYEQYF.